One sample yielded the 10 T cell receptor beta chains listed below, sequenced in a study of cytomegalovirus exposure and HLA in healthy donors. TCRdb's copy holds only in-frame clones and misses some; the assay was immunoSEQ multiplex PCR. This sample yields roughly 150,000 clones, of which approximately 90% are seen a single time; roughly 3% belongs to the top ten. Sequencing input: PBMCs. Every receptor here comes from a man between 18 and 29 years old in good health and CMV-seronegative.

The rearrangement joins TRBV6-5 to TRBJ1-5; D is uncertain. The germline V and J ends were trimmed by 0 bases and 7 bases, with 7 bases remaining between them. The CDR3 extends over 13 amino acids. From germline, CDR1 is MNHEY and CDR2 SVGAGI. CDR3 sequence (DNA): TGTGCCAGCAGTTACTCCGGGGAACAGCCCCAGCATTTT. It yields the protein CASSYSGEQPQHF.

This chain uses TRBV6-5 with TRBJ2-7, with D possibly being TRBD2 (5 bases). CDR1 and CDR2 (germline): MNHEY, SVGAGI. Trimming removed 5 bases from V and 0 bases from J, with 8 bases in between. The CDR3 runs to 13 residues. CDR3 residues: CASSPADSYEQYV. DNA of the CDR3: TGTGCCAGCAGTCCAGCGGACTCCTACGAGCAGTACGTC.

The V call is TRBV28, the J call TRBJ2-2, with D possibly matching TRBD1 (5 bases). The CDR3 is 17 amino acids. Trimming took 5 bases from V and 3 from J, leaving 19 bases between them. Germline CDR1 reads MDHEN; CDR2 reads SYDVKM. CDR3 sequence: CASSPNPSRAHTGELFF. As DNA, the CDR3 is TGTGCCAGCAGTCCAAACCCCTCCAGGGCGCACACCGGGGAGCTGTTTTTT.

V and J are TRBV25-1 and TRBJ1-4; D perhaps matches TRBD1 (5 bases). Trimming removed 2 bases from V and 2 bases from J, with 12 bases in between. The V gene's germline CDR1 is MGHDK and CDR2 SYGVNS. The CDR3 spans 16 residues. The CDR3 DNA sequence: TGTGCCAGCAGTGAAGGGGCCCAAATGACTAATGAAAAACTGTTTTTT. It encodes CASSEGAQMTNEKLFF.

This chain connects TRBV7-2 to TRBJ2-1; 11 bases are a match to TRBD2. The CDR3 is made up of 16 amino acids. V lost 0 bases to trimming and J lost 6 bases; unmatched junction nucleotides: 4. Looked up from germline, CDR1 is SGHTA and CDR2 is FQGNSA. The CDR3 reads CASSLAALAGVNEQFF. CDR3 sequence (DNA): TGTGCCAGCAGCTTAGCGGCACTAGCGGGGGTCAATGAGCAGTTCTTC.

The chain couples TRBV29-1 to TRBJ2-7; TRBD1 aligns across 8 bases. V dropped 5 bases and J dropped 5; count of bases not matched to a gene: 11. The CDR3 length is 14 residues. Germline V CDR1 and CDR2: SQVTM, ANQGSEA. CDR3 protein: CSVYPWTGTNEQYF. CDR3 DNA sequence: TGCAGCGTTTACCCTTGGACAGGGACAAACGAGCAGTACTTC.

This chain uses TRBV27 with TRBJ1-5; no clear D. The CDR3 runs 13 residues. Trimming removed 2 bases at V and 5 bases at J, with 7 bases between. Looked up from germline, CDR1 is MNHEY and CDR2 is SMNVEV (reference sequence). CDR3 sequence (DNA): TGTGCCAGCAGTTTAACAGCCTATCAGCCCCAGCATTTT. This codes for CASSLTAYQPQHF.

This clone has only a few counts. V gene TRBV9 combines with J gene TRBJ2-7, with TRBD2 matching over 14 bases. This CDR3 is built from 15 residues. The V and J ends lost 4 bases and 6 bases, in that order; junction bases with no gene match: 6. The germline V gene encodes CDR1 SGDLS and CDR2 YYNGEE. CDR3 DNA sequence: TGTGCCAGCAGCATACTCGGGACTAGCGGGAGCGAGCAGTACTTC. Amino acids: CASSILGTSGSEQYF.

The chain is built from TRBV5-4 and TRBJ2-1; 12 nucleotides line up with TRBD2. V lost 4 bases, J lost 8 bases, and 7 bases stayed unmatched. Per the germline V gene, CDR1 is SGHNT and CDR2 is YYREEE (reference sequence). This CDR3 comprises 15 residues. CDR3 region: CASSTPSGGADEQFF. The CDR3 bases are TGTGCCAGCAGCACCCCTAGCGGGGGGGCGGATGAGCAGTTCTTC.

This sequence joins TRBV6-5 and TRBJ2-1, with TRBD2 matching 9 bases. The germline V gene encodes CDR1 MNHEY and CDR2 SVGAGI. J lost 10 bases, V lost 6 bases, and 10 bases had no gene match. CDR3 length: 14 residues. CDR3 DNA sequence: TGTGCCAGCAGAAAGCTAGCGGGGATTGGGGAGCAGTTCTTC. Its translation is CASRKLAGIGEQFF.